This T cell receptor (beta chain) was identified in a study of shared clonotypes between healthy human individuals. Overall study findings and caveats: In contrast to clonotypes shared by all four donors, non-shared clonotypes had lower generation probabilities. Deeper or shallower sequencing was expected to change how clonotypes are shared among donors.

Every one of the donors was a Caucasian adult that lived in Nashville, Tennessee. A CD45RA-negative memory subset and a CD45RA+ naive subset were separated from the CD4+ cells. On this clone itself: As yet, its antigen is unknown.

The table came from immunoSEQ multiplex PCR; TCRdb's copy has only in-frame clones and leaves some out. The table shows a few million clones, with over 85% occurring only once. This clonotype was sampled from a man aged 18 to 29 in good health. Sequencing used naive CD4+ T cells sorted from blood. The sample's subset: CD45RA+ positively selected.

The CDR3 DNA follows: TGTGCCAGCACGGGCAGGGGGCAATGGGGCTACACCTTC. Translated, it gives CASTGRGQWGYTF. This rearrangement joins TRBV28 to TRBJ1-2, with 8 bases fitting TRBD1. Germline loops: CDR1 MDHEN, CDR2 SYDVKM. The CDR3 runs to 13 residues. Trimming at V came to 7 bases and at J to 8 bases, leaving 9 bases not matched to a gene.